This T cell receptor beta chain was captured by sequencing in a study of shared clonotypes between healthy human individuals. In the study overall: Three plates were used per donor for CD4 naive, three for CD4 memory, two for CD8 naive and one for CD8 memory.

Some clones are missing from TCRdb's copy, which holds only in-frame ones; the method was immunoSEQ multiplex PCR. The sample records about 640,000 clones, about two thirds being singletons. This CDR3 is 16 amino acids long. V was clipped by 3 bases and J by 0 bases, with 11 bases between them. Germline V gene data show CDR1 as SNHLY and CDR2 as FYNNEI. The receptor comes from a woman between 25 and 40 years old in good health. The sample consisted of memory CD4+ T cells sorted from blood. The subset was: CD45RA-negative fraction. This chain joins TRBV2 and TRBJ2-2; D gene ambiguous. CDR3 sequence: CASSDLGTSNTGELFF. CDR3 bases: TGTGCCAGCAGTGACTTGGGCACTTCGAACACCGGGGAGCTGTTTTTT.